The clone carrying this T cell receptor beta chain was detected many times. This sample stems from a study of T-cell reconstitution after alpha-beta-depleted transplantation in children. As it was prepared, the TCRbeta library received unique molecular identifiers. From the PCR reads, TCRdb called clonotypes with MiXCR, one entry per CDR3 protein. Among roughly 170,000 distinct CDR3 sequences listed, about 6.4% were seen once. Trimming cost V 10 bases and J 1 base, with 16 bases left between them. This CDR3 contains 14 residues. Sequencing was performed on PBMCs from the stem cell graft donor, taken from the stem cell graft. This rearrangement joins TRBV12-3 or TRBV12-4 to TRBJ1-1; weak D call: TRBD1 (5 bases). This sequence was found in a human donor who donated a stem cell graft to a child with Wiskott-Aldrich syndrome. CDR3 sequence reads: CATSPGPSNTEAFF. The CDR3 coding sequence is TGTGCCACCTCCCCGGGGCCCTCGAACACTGAAGCTTTCTTT.